The sample holds a few counts of the clone carrying this T cell receptor (beta chain). Antigen unknown. Together with a sample-barcoded 5' primer, a J-beta primer mix was included in a second PCR lasting about 6 to 12 cycles. Each sample yielded at least 2.5 million CDR3-containing paired-end reads. MiXCR, run by TCRdb on the 5' RACE reads, gives a single entry per CDR3 protein. The profile covers around 800,000 distinct CDR3 sequences, with about 47% appearing a single time and 15% to 20% taken by the ten largest. The data were obtained in a study of blood T cells in healthy people across ages. Study findings and constraints: Across samples, TCR beta diversity tracked strongly with naive T cell percentage. Observed TCR beta diversity per million T cells went down as age went up. This fall followed a roughly linear course with age.

Germline V gene sequence: CDR1 MGHDK, CDR2 SYGVNS. The V and J ends lost 2 bases and 3 bases respectively, with 13 bases between them. The CDR3 sequence is 15 residues long. Every sample yielded at least 6 million isolated PBMCs. The sample comprised blood. This chain uses TRBV25-1 with TRBJ1-2, with a possible D match to TRBD1 (6 bases). The receptor's source is a man aged 80 or over in good health. The chain's CDR3 is CASSETGGLDYGYTF. The DNA for the CDR3 is TGTGCCAGCAGTGAAACCGGGGGCTTAGACTATGGCTACACCTTC.